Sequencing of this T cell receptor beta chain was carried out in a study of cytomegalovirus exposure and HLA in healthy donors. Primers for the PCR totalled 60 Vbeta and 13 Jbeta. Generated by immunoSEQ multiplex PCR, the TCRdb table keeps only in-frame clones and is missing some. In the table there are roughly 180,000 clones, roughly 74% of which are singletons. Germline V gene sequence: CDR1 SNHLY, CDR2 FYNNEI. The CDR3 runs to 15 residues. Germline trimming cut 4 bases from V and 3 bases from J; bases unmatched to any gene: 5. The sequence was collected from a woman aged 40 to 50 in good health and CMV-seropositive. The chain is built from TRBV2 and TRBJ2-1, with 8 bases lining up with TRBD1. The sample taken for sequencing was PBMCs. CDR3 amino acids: CASSGNRGIYNEQFF. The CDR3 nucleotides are TGTGCCAGCAGTGGCAACAGGGGGATCTACAATGAGCAGTTCTTC. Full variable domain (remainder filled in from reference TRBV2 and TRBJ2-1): EPEVTQTPSHQVTQMGQEVILRCVPISNHLYFYWYRQILGQKVEFLVSFYNNEISEKSEIFDDQFSVERPDGSNFTLKIRSTKLEDSAMYFCASSGNRGIYNEQFFGPGTRLTVL.